This record concerns one T cell receptor (beta chain) sequence. Antigen: not known. This record comes from a study of cytomegalovirus exposure and HLA in healthy donors. Use of 60 Vbeta and 13 Jbeta primers characterized the PCR. The assay was immunoSEQ multiplex PCR, and TCRdb's table has in-frame clones only and misses some. Seen here are roughly 77,000 clones, 9.5% to 13% observed once, and the top ten hold around 25%. The CDR3 loop spans 13 amino acids. Germline-derived CDR1 and CDR2 are MNHEY and SVGAGI. With 6 bases removed from V and 0 bases from J, the gap between germline ends came to 6 bases. Study outcomes and limitations: Overall, around 150 TCR beta chains were annotated as cytomegalovirus-associated. In vitro checks showed that a few CMV-associated chains really do target CMV antigens.

The chain uses TRBV6-5 and TRBJ1-5, with D tentatively TRBD1 (6 bases). This TCR came from a man aged 55 to 70 in good health and CMV-seropositive. Sequencing was performed on PBMCs. The CDR3 DNA reads as TGTGCCAGCAGGGACAGTAGCAATCAGCCCCAGCATTTT. Residues: CASRDSSNQPQHF.